This T cell receptor (beta chain) is from a study of early T cells in non-severe SARS-CoV-2 infection. Study as a whole: Sequencing was performed on bulk RNA from unsorted whole blood, leaving chains unpaired.

TCRdb processed the 5' RACE reads anew with MiXCR; each CDR3 protein has one entry. The sample gives 95,000 to 110,000 distinct CDR3 sequences, roughly 11% of which show up once; roughly 7.5% is in the top ten. About this clonotype: A single base separates this from a much larger clone, so it may be a read error.

Sequenced material: whole blood. This sequence was found in an adult who was a healthcare worker with PCR-confirmed SARS-CoV-2 infection or an uninfected control (not recorded which).

Written as DNA, the CDR3 is TGTGCCAGCAGTGACGGGACAGTCACAGATACGCAGTATTTT. Its translation is CASSDGTVTDTQYF. This chain joins TRBV6-4 and TRBJ2-3; TRBD1 matches at 7 bases. Trimming at V came to 2 bases and at J to 2 bases, leaving 1 base not matched to a gene. Germline CDR1 and CDR2: MRHNA and SNTAGT. The CDR3 spans 14 residues.